Listed below are T cell receptor beta chains from one sample, sequenced in a study of blood T cell repertoires in COVID-19. Libraries were prepared by immunoSEQ multiplex PCR; TCRdb keeps only in-frame clonotypes and omits some of them. This sample has around 40,000 clones; 70% to 90% occur once, and the top ten carry under 9%. Input material: peripheral blood. All receptors derive from a man in his sixties with active COVID-19. Both conserved end residues are part of each CDR3. The order of the fields is V gene, J gene, clone size, D gene, CDR3 protein, CDR3 DNA. A D gene is named only where the DNA matches it firmly. The size of a clone is reported for some rows only, either as once, few or many, or as a class for expanded clones.

TRBV13,TRBJ2-7,medium-sized,-,CASSDSYEQYF,TGTGCCAGCAGCGACAGCTACGAGCAGTACTTC
TRBV7-6,TRBJ2-5,few,-,CASSLATMAPVPQYF,TGTGCCAGCAGCTTAGCGACTATGGCCCCCGTTCCCCAGTACTTC
TRBV5-1,TRBJ2-7,-,TRBD1,CASSGGQEFRGSYEQYF,TGCGCCAGCAGCGGGGGACAGGAATTCAGGGGCTCCTACGAGCAGTACTTC
TRBV4-1,TRBJ2-1,-,TRBD2,CASSRNPHPSGSKQFF,TGCGCCAGCAGCCGAAACCCCCATCCTAGCGGGAGTAAGCAGTTCTTC
TRBV29-1,TRBJ1-1,-,TRBD1,CSVEYYGTGGLAFF,TGCAGCGTTGAATATTATGGGACAGGGGGCTTAGCTTTCTTT
TRBV5-4,TRBJ2-1,-,TRBD2,CASSLVAGVYNEQFF,TGTGCCAGCAGCTTGGTGGCGGGAGTGTACAATGAGCAGTTCTTC
TRBV5-1,TRBJ2-2,-,-,CASSLDTGADTGELFF,TGCGCCAGCAGCTTGGATACCGGAGCGGACACCGGGGAGCTGTTTTTT
TRBV28,TRBJ2-7,-,TRBD2,CASSSTSGYEQYF,TGTGCCAGCAGTTCGACTAGCGGCTACGAGCAGTACTTC
TRBV10-3,TRBJ1-5,few,-,CAISVGGDGNQPQHF,TGTGCCATCAGTGTTGGAGGAGACGGCAATCAGCCCCAGCATTTT
TRBV7-2,TRBJ2-1,-,-,CASSGPPLGHEQFF,TGTGCCAGCAGCGGCCCCCCACTAGGCCATGAGCAGTTCTTC
TRBV28,TRBJ1-2,-,-,CASSFGGTNYGYTF,TGTGCCAGCAGTTTTGGGGGCACTAACTATGGCTACACCTTC
TRBV7-9,TRBJ2-1,-,TRBD2,CASSFGLAGQAYNEQFF,TGTGCCAGCAGCTTTGGACTAGCGGGCCAGGCTTACAATGAGCAGTTCTTC
TRBV7-8,TRBJ2-5,-,TRBD2,CASSQNGRAGETQYF,TGTGCCAGCAGCCAGAACGGGAGAGCGGGGGAGACCCAGTACTTC
TRBV27,TRBJ2-3,few,TRBD2,CASSSTPPSGRAGDTQYF,TGTGCCAGCAGTTCAACGCCGCCTAGCGGGAGGGCCGGGGATACGCAGTATTTT
TRBV4-1,TRBJ2-7,-,-,CASSQETSGAYEQYF,TGCGCCAGCAGCCAAGAGACCTCAGGGGCCTACGAGCAGTACTTC
TRBV28,TRBJ1-5,few,-,CASRGQGGNQPQHF,TGTGCCAGCAGGGGTCAGGGCGGCAATCAGCCCCAGCATTTT
TRBV4-2,TRBJ2-7,once,-,CASSQATYEQYF,TGTGCCAGCAGCCAAGCTACCTACGAGCAGTACTTC
TRBV6-4,TRBJ2-7,-,-,CASSDSGGHEQYF,TGTGCCAGCAGTGACTCCGGAGGCCACGAGCAGTACTTC
TRBV20-1,TRBJ2-1,-,-,CSASGLPNNEQFF,TGCAGTGCTAGTGGACTACCGAACAATGAGCAGTTCTTC
TRBV29-1,TRBJ1-2,-,TRBD1,CSVAGTDLYNYGYTF,TGCAGCGTTGCCGGGACAGACTTATATAACTATGGCTACACCTTC
TRBV18,TRBJ1-5,-,-,CASSPGLVGQPQHF,TGTGCCAGCTCACCAGGGCTGGTTGGTCAGCCCCAGCATTTT
TRBV7-9,TRBJ2-5,-,-,CASTRRGQETQYF,TGTGCCAGCACCCGACGGGGTCAAGAGACCCAGTACTTC
TRBV6-5,TRBJ1-2,few,TRBD1,CASSGQGGNLYGYTF,TGTGCCAGCAGCGGACAGGGAGGGAATTTATATGGCTACACCTTC
TRBV10-3,TRBJ2-7,-,TRBD2,CAISTSGNPYEQYF,TGTGCCATCAGCACTAGCGGGAACCCCTACGAGCAGTACTTC
TRBV6-5,TRBJ2-7,large,-,CASSYSISTDYEQYF,TGTGCCAGCAGTTACTCGATTAGCACTGATTACGAGCAGTACTTC
TRBV6-6,TRBJ2-2,-,-,CASSQTDYTGELFF,TGTGCCAGCAGTCAGACAGATTACACCGGGGAGCTGTTTTTT
TRBV7-3,TRBJ2-1,-,-,CASRSGAGNNEQFF,TGTGCCAGCAGATCAGGGGCGGGTAACAATGAGCAGTTCTTC
TRBV5-3,TRBJ2-7,-,TRBD1,CARSFRDSSVYEQYF,TGTGCCAGAAGCTTCCGGGACAGCAGCGTCTACGAGCAGTACTTC
TRBV29-1,TRBJ2-1,-,-,CSVTRVGSYNEQFF,TGCAGCGTTACGAGGGTAGGATCCTACAATGAGCAGTTCTTC
TRBV5-6,TRBJ2-3,-,TRBD2,CASSLVGDLAGEVDTQYF,TGTGCCAGCAGCTTGGTGGGGGACCTGGCGGGAGAAGTGGATACGCAGTATTTT
TRBV20-1,TRBJ2-1,-,-,CSASYEGLYERIFPPGSYNEQFF,TGCAGTGCTAGTTATGAAGGTCTCTACGAGCGGATATTTCCCCCTGGCTCCTACAATGAGCAGTTCTTC
TRBV12-5,TRBJ1-2,-,-,CASGLMSSYGYTF,TGTGCTAGTGGTTTGATGTCATCCTATGGCTACACCTTC
TRBV6-4,TRBJ1-5,medium-sized,-,CASSETTEGNQPQHF,TGTGCCAGCAGTGAAACGACAGAAGGTAATCAGCCCCAGCATTTT
TRBV4-1,TRBJ2-1,-,TRBD1,CASSHPSLGDRVKSLGEQFF,TGCGCCAGCAGCCACCCAAGTCTCGGGGACAGGGTAAAGTCTCTCGGTGAGCAGTTCTTC
TRBV6-5,TRBJ1-2,-,-,CASSPNIPGDGYTF,TGTGCCAGCAGCCCAAATATCCCCGGGGATGGCTACACCTTC
TRBV7-2,TRBJ2-1,once,TRBD1,CASSLRGQGGNEQFF,TGTGCCAGCAGCTTACGAGGACAGGGAGGCAATGAGCAGTTCTTC
TRBV4-3,TRBJ1-1,-,TRBD1,CASSRDPQGAANTEAFF,TGCGCCAGCAGCCGAGATCCCCAGGGGGCGGCGAACACTGAAGCTTTCTTT
TRBV19,TRBJ1-5,-,-,CASSISPSEPQPQHF,TGTGCCAGTAGTATAAGTCCTAGCGAGCCTCAGCCCCAGCATTTT
TRBV15,TRBJ2-7,-,TRBD2,CATSRDARTSGTSYEQYF,TGTGCCACCAGCAGAGATGCGCGGACTAGCGGGACCTCGTACGAGCAGTACTTC
TRBV11-2,TRBJ2-5,-,TRBD2,CASSLHYGTSGEETQYF,TGTGCCAGCAGCTTACACTACGGGACTAGCGGGGAAGAGACCCAGTACTTC
TRBV5-1,TRBJ1-2,-,-,CASSTGSVYGYTF,TGCGCCAGCAGCACAGGGAGTGTCTATGGCTACACCTTC
TRBV10-3,TRBJ2-5,-,TRBD2,CAIGLADGWVETQYF,TGTGCCATCGGACTAGCGGACGGATGGGTGGAGACCCAGTACTTC
TRBV5-1,TRBJ2-1,-,-,CASSLDGGSYNEQFF,TGCGCCAGCAGCTTGGATGGGGGGTCCTACAATGAGCAGTTCTTC
TRBV5-1,TRBJ1-2,-,-,CASSLENYIGYGYTF,TGCGCCAGCAGCTTGGAGAACTACATCGGCTATGGCTACACCTTC
TRBV11-3,TRBJ2-7,-,TRBD2,CASSLTSGSKEQYF,TGTGCCAGCAGCTTAACCAGCGGGAGTAAAGAGCAGTACTTC
TRBV27,TRBJ2-7,few,TRBD1,CASSVAYGTGSREQYF,TGTGCCAGCAGTGTAGCCTACGGGACAGGGTCGAGGGAGCAGTACTTC
TRBV7-2,TRBJ2-2,-,-,CASRKTSISGELFF,TGTGCCAGCAGAAAAACTAGTATCTCCGGGGAGCTGTTTTTT
TRBV28,TRBJ1-6,-,-,CASSTPGGGPLNSPLHF,TGTGCCAGCAGTACCCCGGGGGGGGGTCCCCTTAATTCACCCCTCCACTTT